This TCR beta chain appears in the sequencing data of a study of radiotherapy plus CTLA-4 blockade in lung cancer. The study, taken as a whole, reports: Reports state that early shifts in blood T cell clones, with interferon-beta, best predicted response. Expansion of tumor-derived TCR clones was observed in blood after radiotherapy plus ipilimumab.

Repertoires were generated with immunoSEQ multiplex PCR, while TCRdb's copy carries only in-frame clones and drops some. The sample comprises about 72,000 clones, over 65% of which are singletons, and around 7.1% rests with the top ten. This clone was counted only a few times. The antigen is undetermined. Chemo-refractory metastatic non-small-cell lung cancer patients were treated with focal radiation plus CTLA-4 blockade with ipilimumab. Specimen: peripheral blood, collected from a patient treated with radiotherapy plus ipilimumab. The receptor was isolated from a human donor with non-small cell lung cancer who had a complete response to radiotherapy plus ipilimumab.

Here the CDR3 reads CATQQVLSYGYTF. In DNA, the CDR3 is TGTGCCACCCAACAGGTATTGAGCTATGGCTACACCTTC. The V call is TRBV6-1, the J call TRBJ1-2; perhaps TRBD1 as D (5 bases). Trimming took off 10 bases at V and 4 bases at J, with 16 bases between the two ends. The length of the CDR3 is 13 residues. Looked up from germline, CDR1 is MNHNS and CDR2 is SASEGT.